Listed below are T cell receptor beta chains from one sample, sequenced in a study of CXCR3-negative and CXCR3-positive naive CD8 T cells. From the 5' RACE reads, TCRdb lists one entry per CDR3 protein and no DNA. The sample's table shows more than 45,000 distinct CDR3 sequences. Sequencing used memory CD8+ T cells from blood. These receptors originate from a human donor in good health. Some clones in this sample may be carry-over from other donors' samples. CDR3s include the opening cysteine and the closing phenylalanine or tryptophan. The size field is filled for only some rows; it gives once, few, many or a size class.

J gene | clone size | V gene | CDR3 protein
TRBJ2-7 | NA | TRBV29-1 | CSVAMRQLAGMEGLEQYF
TRBJ2-1 | NA | TRBV4-2 | CASSPRGQGTDEQFF
TRBJ2-3 | NA | TRBV15 | CATDLAGGRTDTQYF
TRBJ1-1 | NA | TRBV12-3/TRBV12-4 | CASSMTGGLSAFF
TRBJ1-1 | NA | TRBV29-1 | CSVEDNTEAFF
TRBJ2-1 | NA | TRBV9 | CASSEGQGAYNEQFF
TRBJ2-1 | NA | TRBV21-1 | CASGTGLWSYNEQFF
TRBJ2-7 | NA | TRBV20-1 | CSARDLDSMTYEQYF
TRBJ1-1 | NA | TRBV7-9 | CASSLLIPTEAFF
TRBJ2-5 | NA | TRBV7-2 | CASSLVGGTSGSETQYF
TRBJ1-4 | NA | TRBV28 | CASSPGFRQEKLFF
TRBJ1-3 | NA | TRBV28 | CASSLMQGTPGNTIYF
TRBJ1-4 | NA | TRBV23-1 | CASSPNLGNEKLFF
TRBJ1-1 | NA | TRBV20-1 | CSARERVEPEAFF
TRBJ2-7 | NA | TRBV5-1 | CASRGDSSYEQYF
TRBJ2-7 | NA | TRBV18 | CASSPGKGYEQYF
TRBJ1-2 | NA | TRBV5-1 | CARCRTGGDYGYTF
TRBJ1-3 | NA | TRBV4-2 | CASSPQWQVSGNTIYF
TRBJ1-1 | NA | TRBV20-1 | CSAKATGGDTEAFF
TRBJ2-7 | medium-sized | TRBV20-1 | CSARLLGQGETYEQYF
TRBJ2-1 | NA | TRBV5-5 | CASSLDLSSYNEQFF
TRBJ2-1 | NA | TRBV4-1 | CASSPPGGPGHEQFF
TRBJ1-1 | NA | TRBV14 | CASSHLGQVNTEAFF
TRBJ2-1 | NA | TRBV5-1 | CASSQSRDTPPSSYNEQFF
TRBJ2-7 | NA | TRBV7-9 | CASSPGTSYEQYF
TRBJ2-1 | large | TRBV7-9 | CASSPGLERSFF
TRBJ2-7 | NA | TRBV28 | CASSFGTSGYEQYF
TRBJ2-2 | NA | TRBV7-9 | CASSTTGGTGELFF
TRBJ2-3 | NA | TRBV5-5 | CASSLGGTSTDTQYF
TRBJ1-6 | NA | TRBV4-1 | CASSQSGLSPNSPLHF
TRBJ2-7 | NA | TRBV21-1 | CASSKNGIAYEQYF
TRBJ2-3 | NA | TRBV6-4 | CASSESSGGPDTQYF
TRBJ2-7 | NA | TRBV28 | CASSLAPKGCEQYF
TRBJ2-7 | medium-sized | TRBV20-1 | CSARRQGWSSYEQYF
TRBJ1-4 | NA | TRBV24-1 | CATSDPDLVRKLFF
TRBJ2-2 | NA | TRBV30 | CAWSVRGDLNTGELFF
TRBJ2-1 | NA | TRBV7-3 | CASSLTGWSYNEQFF
TRBJ1-1 | NA | TRBV6-4 | CASSPTGTSNTEAFF
TRBJ1-1 | NA | TRBV29-1 | CSAQMGGRVTEAFF
TRBJ2-1 | NA | TRBV6-2/TRBV6-3 | CASSRDGSFYNEQFF
TRBJ2-7 | NA | TRBV30 | CAWSVGAGVNEQYF
TRBJ1-1 | NA | TRBV20-1 | CSARAGADTEAFF
TRBJ2-1 | NA | TRBV29-1 | CSVEGTGYEQFF
TRBJ2-7 | NA | TRBV29-1 | CSVESLAGDMVYEQYF
TRBJ2-7 | NA | TRBV21-1 | CASSRRTYEQYF
TRBJ2-7 | NA | TRBV12-3/TRBV12-4 | CATSWADGEQYF
TRBJ2-6 | NA | TRBV6-4 | CASSETAWSTGANVLTF
TRBJ2-3 | NA | TRBV2 | CARPGTSGPDTQYF
TRBJ2-1 | NA | TRBV29-1 | CSVERRDREENEQFF
TRBJ2-1 | NA | TRBV6-6 | CASSYSSQGAINEQFF
TRBJ2-7 | NA | TRBV6-6 | CASTVGTSGRAYEQYF
TRBJ2-7 | NA | TRBV4-3 | CASSHTSSGTGAHEQYF
TRBJ2-7 | NA | TRBV20-1 | CSARDEGDYEQYF
TRBJ2-2 | NA | TRBV3-1 | CASSPLDRGNGELFF
TRBJ2-1 | NA | TRBV6-4 | CASSDEAGQGYNEQFF
TRBJ2-4 | NA | TRBV6-6 | CASSYSPGGDFWNIQYF
TRBJ1-3 | NA | TRBV29-1 | CSAREGNTIYF
TRBJ1-3 | NA | TRBV13 | CASSAEGGNTIYF
TRBJ2-5 | NA | TRBV29-1 | CSVEDLPGLAPETQYF